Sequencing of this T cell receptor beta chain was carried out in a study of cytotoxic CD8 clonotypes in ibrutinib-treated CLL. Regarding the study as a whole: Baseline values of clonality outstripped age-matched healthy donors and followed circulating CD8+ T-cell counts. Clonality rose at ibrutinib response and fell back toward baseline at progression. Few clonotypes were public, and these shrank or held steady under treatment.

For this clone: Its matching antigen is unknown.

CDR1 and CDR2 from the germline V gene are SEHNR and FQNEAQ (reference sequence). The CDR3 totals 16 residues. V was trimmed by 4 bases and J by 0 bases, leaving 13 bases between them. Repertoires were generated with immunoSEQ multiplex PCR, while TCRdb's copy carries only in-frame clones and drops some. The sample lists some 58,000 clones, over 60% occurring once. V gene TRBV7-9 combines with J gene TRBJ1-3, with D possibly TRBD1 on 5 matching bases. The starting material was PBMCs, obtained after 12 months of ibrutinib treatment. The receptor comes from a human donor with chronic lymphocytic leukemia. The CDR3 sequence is CASSSRGVGSGNTIYF. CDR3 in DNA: TGTGCCAGCAGCTCACGGGGGGTTGGCTCTGGAAACACCATATATTTT.